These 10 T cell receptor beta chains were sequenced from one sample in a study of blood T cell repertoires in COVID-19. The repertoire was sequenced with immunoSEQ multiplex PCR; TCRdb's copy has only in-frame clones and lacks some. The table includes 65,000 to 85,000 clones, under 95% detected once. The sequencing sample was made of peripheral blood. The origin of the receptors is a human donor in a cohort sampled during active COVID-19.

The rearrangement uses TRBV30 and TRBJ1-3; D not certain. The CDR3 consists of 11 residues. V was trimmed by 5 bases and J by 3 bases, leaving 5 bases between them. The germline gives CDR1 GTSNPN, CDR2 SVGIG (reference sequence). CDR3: CAWAIGNTIYF. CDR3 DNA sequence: TGTGCCTGGGCCATTGGAAACACCATATATTTT.

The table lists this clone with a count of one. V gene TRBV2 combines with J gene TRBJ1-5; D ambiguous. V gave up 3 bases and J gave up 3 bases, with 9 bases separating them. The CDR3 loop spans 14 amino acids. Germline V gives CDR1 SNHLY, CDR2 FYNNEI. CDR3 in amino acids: CASSELGVNQPQHF. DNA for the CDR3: TGTGCCAGCAGTGAGTTAGGAGTCAATCAGCCCCAGCATTTT.

The CDR3 DNA reads TGTGCCAGTAGTATGGGAGGGGGGACAGGGAGAAAAGAGCAGTTCTTC. Translated, it gives CASSMGGGTGRKEQFF. The V and J genes are TRBV19 and TRBJ2-1, with 9 bases that match TRBD1. V lost 3 bases and J lost 10; bases outside the gene matches: 13. Germline values: CDR1 LNHDA, CDR2 SQIVND (reference sequence). The CDR3 covers 16 residues.

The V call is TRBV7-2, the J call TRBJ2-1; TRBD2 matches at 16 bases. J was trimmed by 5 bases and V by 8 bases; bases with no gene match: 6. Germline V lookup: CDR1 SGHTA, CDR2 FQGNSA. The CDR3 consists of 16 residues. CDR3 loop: CASGTGTSGGDNEQFF. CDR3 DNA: TGTGCCAGCGGAACCGGGACTAGCGGGGGGGACAATGAGCAGTTCTTC.

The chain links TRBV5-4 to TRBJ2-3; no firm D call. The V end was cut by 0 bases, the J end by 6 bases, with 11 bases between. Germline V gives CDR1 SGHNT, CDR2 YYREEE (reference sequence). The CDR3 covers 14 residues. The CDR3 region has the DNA TGTGCCAGCAGCTTGGGACCCGCGGAGGATACGCAGTATTTT. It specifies CASSLGPAEDTQYF. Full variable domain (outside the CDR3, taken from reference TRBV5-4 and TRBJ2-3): ETGVTQSPTHLIKTRGQQVTLRCSSQSGHNTVSWYQQALGQGPQFIFQYYREEENGRGNFPPRFSGLQFPNYSSELNVNALELDDSALYLCASSLGPAEDTQYFGPGTRLTVL.

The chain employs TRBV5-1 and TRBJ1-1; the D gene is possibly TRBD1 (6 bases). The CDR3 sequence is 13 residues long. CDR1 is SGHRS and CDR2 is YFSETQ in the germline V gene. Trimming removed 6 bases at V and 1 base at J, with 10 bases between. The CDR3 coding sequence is TGCGCCAGCACCGGACAGCCGAACACTGAAGCTTTCTTT. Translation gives CASTGQPNTEAFF.

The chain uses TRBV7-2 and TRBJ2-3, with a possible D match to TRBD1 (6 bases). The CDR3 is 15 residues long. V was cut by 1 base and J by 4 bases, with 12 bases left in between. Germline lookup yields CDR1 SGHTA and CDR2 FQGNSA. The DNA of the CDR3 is TGTGCCAGCAGCTTAGTTACAGGGAAGTCAGATACGCAGTATTTT. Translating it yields CASSLVTGKSDTQYF.

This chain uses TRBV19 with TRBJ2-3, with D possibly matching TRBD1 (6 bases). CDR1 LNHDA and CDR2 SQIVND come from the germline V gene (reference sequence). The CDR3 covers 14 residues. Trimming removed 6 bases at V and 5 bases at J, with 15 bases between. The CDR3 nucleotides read TGTGCCAGTAGCCCGCAGGGGTACTTAGATACGCAGTATTTT. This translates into CASSPQGYLDTQYF.

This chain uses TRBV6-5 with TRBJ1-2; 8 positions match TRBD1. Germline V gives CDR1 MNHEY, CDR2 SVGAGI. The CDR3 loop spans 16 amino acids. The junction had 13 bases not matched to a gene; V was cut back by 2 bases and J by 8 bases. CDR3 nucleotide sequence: TGTGCCAGCAGTTACCAGTGGGACAGGCGAACTGGGGGCTACACCTTC. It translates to CASSYQWDRRTGGYTF.

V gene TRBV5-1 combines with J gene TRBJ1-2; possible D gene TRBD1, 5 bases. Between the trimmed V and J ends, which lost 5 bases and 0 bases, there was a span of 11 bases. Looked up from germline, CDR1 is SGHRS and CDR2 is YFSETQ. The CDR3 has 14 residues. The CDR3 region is CASRDTQANYGYTF. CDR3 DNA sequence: TGCGCCAGCAGGGACACCCAAGCTAACTATGGCTACACCTTC.